This TCR beta chain came from a study of blood T cell repertoires in COVID-19. Study at large: Spain, Italy and the United States supplied samples that represented acute and convalescent COVID-19.

Germline V gene lookup returns CDR1 SGHRS and CDR2 YFSETQ. V lost 4 bases and J lost 8, with 10 bases in between. The CDR3 extends over 13 amino acids. Methods used by the authors: From reference gene primer amplification, estimates of nucleated cell counts were derived. Data came from immunoSEQ multiplex PCR; TCRdb stores just in-frame clones and leaves some out. The V and J calls and clone size are taken from that table; D and trimming were inferred from the DNA. The repertoire consists of more than 45,000 clones, with roughly 85% occurring once and the leading ten covering around 17%. This clone was observed a handful of times.

The V gene is TRBV5-1, the J gene TRBJ1-6; D unclear. Sequences were obtained from peripheral blood. This clonotype was sampled from a human donor in a cohort sampled during active COVID-19. CDR3 amino acids: CASSGRADSPLHF. Written as DNA, the CDR3 is TGCGCCAGCAGCGGGCGAGCTGATTCACCCCTCCACTTT.